The T cell receptor (beta chain) under discussion was sequenced for a study of T cells after yellow fever vaccination. This clonotype was counted a few times. Antigen: not known. General study findings and limits: Reappearance after the booster was seen for most primary-vaccination clones, at more than 95% CD4 and about 90% CD8. Some clonotypes were seen in both the CD4 and the CD8 compartments. These made up a small share and likely arose from convergent recombination.

Losses at the gene ends were 0 bases for V and 1 base for J; bases not matched to a gene: 5. This CDR3 spans 15 amino acids. Germline CDR1 is DFQATT and CDR2 is SNEGSKA (reference sequence). TCRdb independently ran MiXCR on the 5' RACE reads; one entry per CDR3 protein. Here the sample spans tens of thousands of distinct CDR3 sequences, over 6% being singletons. Sequencing used CD8+ T cells sorted from PBMCs, obtained around 45 days after the first yellow fever vaccination. The gene calls are TRBV20-1 and TRBJ1-1; 7 bases line up with TRBD1. The source of this sequence is a young man who received the YFV17D yellow fever vaccine. CDR3 in DNA: TGCAGTGCTAGAGACAGACAGGGACCGAACACTGAAGCTTTCTTT. It is translated as CSARDRQGPNTEAFF.